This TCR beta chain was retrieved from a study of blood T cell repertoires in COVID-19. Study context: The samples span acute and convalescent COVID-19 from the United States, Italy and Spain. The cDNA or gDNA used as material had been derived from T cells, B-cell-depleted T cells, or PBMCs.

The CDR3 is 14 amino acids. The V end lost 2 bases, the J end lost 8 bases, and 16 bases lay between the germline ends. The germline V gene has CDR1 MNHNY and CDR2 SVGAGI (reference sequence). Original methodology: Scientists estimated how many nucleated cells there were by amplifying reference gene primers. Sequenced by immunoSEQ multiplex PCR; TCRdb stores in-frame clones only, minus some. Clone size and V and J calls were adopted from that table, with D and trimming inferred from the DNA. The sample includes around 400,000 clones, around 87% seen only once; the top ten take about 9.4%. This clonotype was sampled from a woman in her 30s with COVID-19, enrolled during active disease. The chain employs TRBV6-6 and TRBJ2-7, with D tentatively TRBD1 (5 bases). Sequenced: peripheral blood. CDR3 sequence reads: CASSYRTPYPQQYF. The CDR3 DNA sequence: TGTGCCAGCAGTTACAGGACACCTTACCCCCAGCAGTACTTC.